This entry lists 6 T cell receptor beta chains sequenced from one sample in a study of shared clonotypes between healthy human individuals. Clones were sequenced by immunoSEQ multiplex PCR, and TCRdb holds only the in-frame ones, with some missing. The sample records about 2 million clones, approximately 95% being singletons. Cells designated naive CD8 were CD45RO-negative and were positively selected for CCR7, with terminally differentiated effector memory CD45RA+ cells excluded. Input material: naive CD8+ T cells sorted from blood. Source of these receptors: a man aged 18 to 29 in good health.

CDR3 in amino acids: CASSYRTGGGFEQYF. CDR3 bases: TGCGCCAGCAGCTACCGGACAGGGGGCGGGTTCGAGCAGTACTTC. This chain connects TRBV5-1 to TRBJ2-7; TRBD1 agrees at 11 bases. Germline V CDR1 and CDR2: SGHRS, YFSETQ. CDR3 size: 15 residues. V gave up 3 bases and J gave up 6 bases; unmatched junction bases: 8. Full variable domain (missing parts from reference TRBV5-1 and TRBJ2-7): KAGVTQTPRYLIKTRGQQVTLSCSPISGHRSVSWYQQTPGQGLQFLFEYFSETQRNKGNFPGRFSGRQFSNSRSEMNVSTLELGDSALYLCASSYRTGGGFEQYFGPGTRLTVT.

The chain employs TRBV2 and TRBJ1-5; 7 positions match TRBD1. CDR1 is SNHLY and CDR2 is FYNNEI in the germline V gene. Trimming cost V 5 bases and J 1 base; bases outside gene matches: 11. The CDR3 is made up of 17 amino acids. The CDR3 spells CASSHHPTGTSNQPQHF. In DNA form, the CDR3 reads TGTGCCAGCAGTCACCACCCGACAGGGACAAGCAATCAGCCCCAGCATTTT.

The gene calls are TRBV27 and TRBJ1-4; TRBD1 might be the D (5 bases). The CDR3 loop spans 16 amino acids. The ends were cut back, 2 bases at V and 8 bases at J, with 18 bases in the middle. Germline V gene data show CDR1 as MNHEY and CDR2 as SMNVEV (reference sequence). Written as DNA, the CDR3 is TGTGCCAGCAGTTTAGGGACGGGGGTGAGGGAAGAAAAACTGTTTTTT. It translates to CASSLGTGVREEKLFF.

The rearrangement links TRBV29-1 to TRBJ2-1; 9 bases agree with TRBD2. Germline values: CDR1 SQVTM, CDR2 ANQGSEA. The CDR3 is made up of 16 amino acids. The V gene end was trimmed by 5 bases and the J gene end by 0 bases; junction bases not matched to a gene: 8. In DNA, the CDR3 is TGCAGCGTTTCTCTAGCGGGGTGGAGCTCCTACAATGAGCAGTTCTTC. Its protein is CSVSLAGWSSYNEQFF.

This clone was observed a handful of times. Other nucleotide sequences from this sample produce the same CDR3. V usage is TRBV6-1 and J usage is TRBJ2-2; D remains ambiguous. The V gene's germline CDR1 is MNHNS and CDR2 SASEGT. The CDR3 has 11 amino acids. Deletions cut 2 bases from V and 5 bases from J, with 0 bases between. CDR3 residues: CASSETGELFF. CDR3 bases: TGTGCCAGCAGTGAAACCGGGGAGCTGTTTTTT.

The chain carries TRBV4-2 and TRBJ2-7; TRBD1 matches 9 bases. Germline V gene sequence: CDR1 LGHNA, CDR2 YNFKEQ. The CDR3 totals 15 residues. J lost 5 bases, V lost 0 bases, and 5 bases had no gene match. The CDR3 nucleotides read TGTGCCAGCAGCCAAGAGAGGGACAGGGAGGACGAGCAGTACTTC. Its translation is CASSQERDREDEQYF.